These T cell receptor beta chains were read from a single sample in a study of OX40 agonist ivuxolimab in advanced cancers. Measured with immunoSEQ multiplex PCR; TCRdb has only the in-frame clones, and not every one. The sample carries 60,000 to 75,000 clones, roughly 86% recorded once. The material sequenced was CD4+ or CD8+ T cells sorted from blood, taken in a trial of the OX40 agonist ivuxolimab. The source of these receptors is an adult with an advanced solid tumor such as melanoma, head and neck, liver or kidney cancer. Each CDR3 is given with its conserved first and last residue. A D gene is named only where the DNA matches it firmly. Size is stated for part of the rows, as once, few or many counts, or as a class when the clone is expanded.

clone_size	d_call	v_call	j_call	cdr3_nt	cdr3_aa
once	TRBD2	TRBV25-1	TRBJ2-2	TGTGCCACCCAGGGGCTAGCGGGGAGCAGTAAGACCGGGGAGCTGTTTTTT	CATQGLAGSSKTGELFF
NA	NA	TRBV7-9	TRBJ1-5	TGTGCCAGCAGCTTAGGCCCAGGGAATCAGCCCCAGCATTTT	CASSLGPGNQPQHF
once	NA	TRBV14	TRBJ1-2	TGTGCCAGCAGCCACGATTCCTCATTCTATGGCTACACCTTC	CASSHDSSFYGYTF
NA	NA	TRBV2	TRBJ1-5	TGTGCCAGCAGTGAAGTGCCAATTCAGGGGCAGCCCCAGCATTTT	CASSEVPIQGQPQHF
NA	TRBD1	TRBV7-8	TRBJ1-1	TGTGCCAGCAGCCGACGGAGACAGGGGAACACTGAAGCTTTCTTT	CASSRRRQGNTEAFF
NA	TRBD1	TRBV30	TRBJ1-5	TGTGCCTGGATCCGGGACAGGGAATATCGGGCGTATAGCAATCAGCCCCAGCATTTT	CAWIRDREYRAYSNQPQHF
NA	NA	TRBV6-1	TRBJ2-3	TGTGCCAGCAGTGAGGGCAGGTCGCGCACAGATACGCAGTATTTT	CASSEGRSRTDTQYF
NA	TRBD2	TRBV5-5	TRBJ2-1	TGTGCCAGCAGCTTGGAGGGGACAGCGGGAGGTCCCAGCTCCTACAATGAGCAGTTCTTC	CASSLEGTAGGPSSYNEQFF
NA	TRBD1	TRBV19	TRBJ1-3	TGTGCCAGTAGTCCCTGGACAGGTCGTGGAAACACCATATATTTT	CASSPWTGRGNTIYF
NA	NA	TRBV5-1	TRBJ1-1	TGCGCCAGCAGCTGGCGGGCGGAGAACACTGAAGCTTTCTTT	CASSWRAENTEAFF
NA	NA	TRBV30	TRBJ2-7	TGTGCCTGGGGTGCCCAGGGAGTCCCCTACGAGCAGTACTTC	CAWGAQGVPYEQYF
NA	NA	TRBV5-6	TRBJ2-1	TGTGCCAGCAGCTTTGAGATTGCGAGGAAGGCCTACAATGAGCAGTTCTTC	CASSFEIARKAYNEQFF